Following are 21 T cell receptor beta chains from one sample sequenced in a study of shared clonotypes between healthy human individuals. The assay was immunoSEQ multiplex PCR, and TCRdb's table has in-frame clones only and misses some. The sample records about 2.1 million clones, just over 90% being singletons. CD45RO-negative, CCR7-positively selected cells formed the naive CD8 fraction, excluding terminally differentiated effector memory CD45RA+ cells. Material for sequencing was naive CD8+ T cells from PBMCs. The receptors shown here come from a man in his late teens or twenties in good health. Some clones in this sample may be carry-over from other donors' samples.

To note about this clone: Within the sample, other DNA sequences also encode this same CDR3. The V and J genes are TRBV7-9 and TRBJ1-2, with D unclear. Trimming cost V 3 bases and J 8 bases, with 16 bases left between them. CDR1 and CDR2 (germline): SEHNR, FQNEAQ (reference sequence). The CDR3 loop spans 14 amino acids. The CDR3 reads CASSFTREGAGYTF. As DNA, the CDR3 is TGTGCCAGCAGCTTTACGAGGGAGGGAGCGGGCTACACCTTC. The variable domain in full, with the rest retrieved from reference TRBV7-9 and TRBJ1-2, is DTGVSQNPRHKITKRGQNVTFRCDPISEHNRLYWYRQTLGQGPEFLTYFQNEAQLEKSRLLSDRFSAERPKGSFSTLEIQRTEQGDSAMYLCASSFTREGAGYTFGSGTRLTVV.

This chain connects TRBV6-1 to TRBJ1-2; D gene ambiguous. Between the trimmed V and J ends, which lost 10 bases and 8 bases, there was a span of 14 bases. CDR1 and CDR2 (germline): MNHNS, SASEGT. The length of the CDR3 is 11 residues. The CDR3 sequence: CAIYGVGGYTF. As DNA, the CDR3 is TGTGCCATTTATGGAGTCGGAGGCTACACCTTC.

V usage is TRBV5-4 and J usage is TRBJ2-2; tentatively, D is TRBD1 or TRBD2 (5 bases each). This CDR3 has 14 residues. Germline V gene data show CDR1 as SGHNT and CDR2 as YYREEE (reference sequence). V lost 7 bases and J lost 2, with 12 bases in between. The CDR3 reads CASWGTENTGELFF. The DNA of the CDR3 is TGTGCCAGCTGGGGGACGGAAAACACCGGGGAGCTGTTTTTT.

The chain combines TRBV7-9 with TRBJ1-2; 8 bases align to TRBD1. Germline CDR1 is SEHNR and CDR2 is FQNEAQ (reference sequence). The CDR3 has 13 amino acids. V lost 5 bases and J lost 8; bases outside the gene matches: 7. CDR3 in amino acids: CASSANRGEGYTF. CDR3 sequence (DNA): TGTGCCAGCAGCGCCAACAGGGGGGAGGGCTACACCTTC.

V is TRBV4-1 and J is TRBJ2-1; 10 bases fit TRBD2. V shed 6 bases, J shed 4 bases, and the junction held 12 bases outside the gene matches. Germline V gene sequence: CDR1 MGHRA, CDR2 YSYEKL. CDR3 length: 17 residues. The CDR3 protein is CASRASRTSGTYNEQFF. The CDR3 DNA reads TGCGCCAGCAGGGCTAGCAGGACTAGCGGAACATACAATGAGCAGTTCTTC.

The V call is TRBV28, the J call TRBJ2-5; no firm D call. CDR1 MDHEN and CDR2 SYDVKM come from the germline V gene. Trimming stripped 5 bases from V and 1 base from J, with 11 bases between. The CDR3 loop spans 14 amino acids. CDR3 nucleotides: TGTGCCAGCAGTCCCCCAATGCCCCAAGAGACCCAGTACTTC. Protein product: CASSPPMPQETQYF.

CDR3 coding DNA: TGTGCCAGCAGCACTGGGACTAGCGGGGGGACAGATACGCAGTATTTT. This sequence encodes CASSTGTSGGTDTQYF. This chain uses TRBV7-2 with TRBJ2-3; 15 bases map to TRBD2. In germline, CDR1 is SGHTA, CDR2 FQGNSA. Unmatched junction bases numbered 3, after V lost 5 bases and J lost 3 bases. The CDR3 sequence is 16 residues long.

CDR3 coding DNA: TGTGCCAGCAGTAAAAGGACTAGCGGGATTTACAATGAGCAGTTCTTC. Translated: CASSKRTSGIYNEQFF. This sequence joins TRBV13 and TRBJ2-1, with 12 nucleotides matching TRBD2. Germline loops: CDR1 PRHDT, CDR2 FYEKMQ (reference sequence). The CDR3 is made up of 16 amino acids. J lost 4 bases, V lost 6 bases, and 7 bases had no gene match.

The chain couples TRBV4-1 to TRBJ2-5; maybe TRBD2 (5 bases). Germline V gene lookup returns CDR1 MGHRA and CDR2 YSYEKL. The CDR3 spans 15 residues. Between the trimmed V and J ends, which lost 0 bases and 0 bases, there was a span of 8 bases. The CDR3 DNA reads as TGCGCCAGCAGCCAAGAGGACTCGGACCAAGAGACCCAGTACTTC. Residues: CASSQEDSDQETQYF.

In DNA form, the CDR3 reads TGTGCCAGCAGCGGGAGGGGCAAGGAATACTACGAGCAGTACTTC. Translating gives CASSGRGKEYYEQYF. V and J are TRBV7-8 and TRBJ2-7, with 7 bases fitting TRBD2. The ends lost 5 bases at V and 3 bases at J; junction bases unmatched: 10. The CDR3 consists of 15 residues. From germline, CDR1 is SGHVS and CDR2 FQNEAQ. Using reference TRBV7-8 and TRBJ2-7 for the parts outside the CDR3, the full variable domain is GAGVSQSPRYKVAKRGQDVALRCDPISGHVSLFWYQQALGQGPEFLTYFQNEAQLDKSGLPSDRFFAERPEGSVSTLKIQRTQQEDSAVYLCASSGRGKEYYEQYFGPGTRLTVT.

The genes are TRBV28 and TRBJ2-6; D possibly corresponds to TRBD2 (6 bases). The CDR3 sequence is 17 residues long. V was shortened by 7 bases and J by 1 base, with 17 bases between the two germline ends. In germline, CDR1 is MDHEN, CDR2 SYDVKM. CDR3 sequence: CASNTPGEVSGANVLTF. CDR3 nucleotides: TGTGCCAGCAATACTCCGGGGGAAGTTTCTGGGGCCAACGTCCTGACTTTC.

This chain joins TRBV6-1 and TRBJ2-3, with 8 nucleotides matching TRBD1. Germline V gene sequence: CDR1 MNHNS, CDR2 SASEGT. V was pared by 6 bases and J by 9 bases, with 14 bases of the junction left unmatched. This CDR3 is 15 amino acids long. The CDR3: CASRGTGEFGRTQYF. The CDR3 DNA is TGTGCCAGCAGGGGGACAGGAGAGTTTGGAAGAACGCAGTATTTT.

The chain carries TRBV7-9 and TRBJ2-1; unclear D gene. The CDR3 has 15 amino acids. Trimming removed 2 bases at V and 2 bases at J, with 10 bases between. Germline CDR1 SEHNR, CDR2 FQNEAQ (reference sequence). The CDR3 nucleotides read TGTGCCAGCAGCTTATGGAACACTGCCTACAATGAGCAGTTCTTC. Its translation is CASSLWNTAYNEQFF.

The V and J genes are TRBV6-5 and TRBJ1-4; 8 bases line up with TRBD1. This CDR3 spans 14 amino acids. V was pared by 4 bases and J by 8 bases, with 6 bases of the junction left unmatched. Germline V CDR1 and CDR2: MNHEY, SVGAGI. The CDR3 nucleotides read TGTGCCAGCAGTTTCACAGGGGGTGAAGAAAAACTGTTTTTT. Its protein is CASSFTGGEEKLFF.

CDR3 sequence (DNA): TGTGCCAGCAGTTCTGGATCGGGGGAAGTATGGGAGACCCAGTACTTC. Translation gives CASSSGSGEVWETQYF. The rearrangement joins TRBV2 to TRBJ2-5; D perhaps matches TRBD2 (6 bases). The CDR3 length is 16 residues. Trimming cost V 5 bases and J 5 bases, with 21 bases left between them. CDR1 is SNHLY, CDR2 FYNNEI, per germline.

V and J are TRBV2 and TRBJ2-7; D perhaps matches TRBD1 (6 bases). This CDR3 contains 15 residues. Trimming took off 8 bases at V and 2 bases at J, with 19 bases between the two ends. Germline values: CDR1 SNHLY, CDR2 FYNNEI. The CDR3 sequence is CASAPNRVPAYEQYF. The CDR3 DNA is TGTGCCAGCGCCCCCAACAGGGTCCCTGCCTACGAGCAGTACTTC.

The V and J genes are TRBV4-1 and TRBJ1-3; 9 bases match TRBD1. The junction had 6 bases not matched to a gene; V was cut back by 1 base and J by 8 bases. The germline CDR1 and CDR2 sequences are MGHRA and YSYEKL. The CDR3 is made up of 15 amino acids. Here the CDR3 reads CASSQVGTGQDTIYF. CDR3 DNA: TGCGCCAGCAGCCAAGTCGGGACAGGGCAAGACACCATATATTTT.

The V call is TRBV15, the J call TRBJ1-4; D unresolved. The CDR3 is 13 amino acids. Trimming removed 8 bases at V and 5 bases at J, with 12 bases between. Germline CDR1 is LNHNV and CDR2 is YYDKDF (reference sequence). The CDR3, as DNA: TGTGCCACCGCGCGGATACAAAATGAAAAACTGTTTTTT. It is translated as CATARIQNEKLFF. Complete variable domain (other parts from reference TRBV15 and TRBJ1-4): DAMVIQNPRYQVTQFGKPVTLSCSQTLNHNVMYWYQQKSSQAPKLLFHYYDKDFNNEADTPDNFQSRRPNTSFCFLDIRSPGLGDTAMYLCATARIQNEKLFFGSGTQLSVL.

The V and J genes are TRBV5-1 and TRBJ2-4; TRBD1 matches at 7 bases. The CDR3 is 17 residues long. Losses at the gene ends were 3 bases for V and 0 bases for J; bases not matched to a gene: 9. Per germline, CDR1 SGHRS and CDR2 YFSETQ. The CDR3 region has the DNA TGCGCCAGCAGCTCCGCGACAGGGCCACTAGCCAAAAACATTCAGTACTTC. It codes for CASSSATGPLAKNIQYF.

The rearrangement links TRBV29-1 to TRBJ1-2, with D unresolved. Germline values: CDR1 SQVTM, CDR2 ANQGSEA. V dropped 6 bases and J dropped 0 bases, with 17 bases sitting between them. The CDR3 spans 15 residues. The CDR3 reads CSVRLPRGANYGYTF. In DNA, the CDR3 is TGCAGCGTCCGGCTTCCCCGGGGAGCTAACTATGGCTACACCTTC.

The genes are TRBV2 and TRBJ1-4, with 7 bases lining up with TRBD1. The length of the CDR3 is 16 residues. J was trimmed by 5 bases and V by 4 bases; bases with no gene match: 10. Germline V gene sequence: CDR1 SNHLY, CDR2 FYNNEI. In DNA, the CDR3 is TGTGCCAGCAGTGCCCCCACCGGGACAGCCAATGAAAAACTGTTTTTT. Amino acids: CASSAPTGTANEKLFF.